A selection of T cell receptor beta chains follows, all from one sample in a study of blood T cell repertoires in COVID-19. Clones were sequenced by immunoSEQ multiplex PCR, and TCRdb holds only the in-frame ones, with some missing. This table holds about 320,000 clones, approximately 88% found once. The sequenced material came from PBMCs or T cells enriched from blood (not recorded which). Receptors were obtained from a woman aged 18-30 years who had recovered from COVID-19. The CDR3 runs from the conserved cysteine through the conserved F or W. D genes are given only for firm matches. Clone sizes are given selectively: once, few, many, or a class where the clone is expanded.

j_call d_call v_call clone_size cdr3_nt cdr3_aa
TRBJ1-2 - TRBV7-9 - TGTGCCAGCATAGAGGACTATGGCTACACCTTC CASIEDYGYTF
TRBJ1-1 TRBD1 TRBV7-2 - TGTGCCAGCAGCTTAGGGGGACAGGGCTTCACTGAAGCTTTCTTT CASSLGGQGFTEAFF
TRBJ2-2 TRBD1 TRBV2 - TGTGCCAGCAGTGGCCCCGGACAGGGACAGGGTCCCCTAATGAACACCGGGGAGCTGTTTTTT CASSGPGQGQGPLMNTGELFF
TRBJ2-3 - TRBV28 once TGTGCCAGCACCCCGGGGGGCTCGGGACGCACAGATACGCAGTATTTT CASTPGGSGRTDTQYF
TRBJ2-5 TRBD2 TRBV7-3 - TGTGCCAGCAGCTTACGACCTAGCGGGGGGGCCGAGGAGACCCAGTACTTC CASSLRPSGGAEETQYF
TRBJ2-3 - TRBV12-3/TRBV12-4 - TGTGCCAGTACGGGTTGGGGCACAGATACGCAGTATTTT CASTGWGTDTQYF
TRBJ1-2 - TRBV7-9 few TGTGCCAGCAGCTTAGCAGGGGCCAGCTATGGCTACACCTTC CASSLAGASYGYTF
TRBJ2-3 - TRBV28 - TGTGCCAGCAGTTTAACAGGAGCAGATACGCAGTATTTT CASSLTGADTQYF
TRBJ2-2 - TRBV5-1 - TGCGCCAGCAGCTTGCTCGGGACCGGGGAGCTGTTTTTT CASSLLGTGELFF
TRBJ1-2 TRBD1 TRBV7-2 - TGTGCCAGCAGCCCACGACCGGGACAGTTTATGGAAGGCTACACCTTC CASSPRPGQFMEGYTF
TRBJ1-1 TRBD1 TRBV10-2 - TGCGCCAGCAGCCCCGAGAGGGGACAGGGAGGAACTGAAGCTTTCTTT CASSPERGQGGTEAFF